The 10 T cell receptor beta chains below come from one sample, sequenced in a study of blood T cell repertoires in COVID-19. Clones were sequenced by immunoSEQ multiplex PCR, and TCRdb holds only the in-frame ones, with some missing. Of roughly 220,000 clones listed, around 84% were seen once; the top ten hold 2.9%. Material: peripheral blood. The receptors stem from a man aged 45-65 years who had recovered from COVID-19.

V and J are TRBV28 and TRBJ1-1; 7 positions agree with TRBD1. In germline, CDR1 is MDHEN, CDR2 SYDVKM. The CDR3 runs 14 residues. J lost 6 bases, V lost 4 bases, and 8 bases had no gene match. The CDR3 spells CASSSRDRAAEAFF. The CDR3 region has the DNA TGTGCCAGCAGTTCCCGTGACAGGGCGGCTGAAGCTTTCTTT.

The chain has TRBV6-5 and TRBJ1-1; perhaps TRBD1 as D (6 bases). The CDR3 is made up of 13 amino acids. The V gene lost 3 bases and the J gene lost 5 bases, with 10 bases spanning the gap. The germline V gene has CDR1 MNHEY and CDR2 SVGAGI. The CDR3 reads CASSYQGWTEAFF. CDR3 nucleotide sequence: TGTGCCAGCAGTTATCAGGGGTGGACTGAAGCTTTCTTT.

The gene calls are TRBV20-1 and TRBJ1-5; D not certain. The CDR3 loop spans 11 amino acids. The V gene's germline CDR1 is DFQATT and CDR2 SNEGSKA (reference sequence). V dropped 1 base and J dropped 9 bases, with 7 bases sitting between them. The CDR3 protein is CSARVNGPQHF. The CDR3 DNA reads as TGCAGTGCTAGAGTGAACGGGCCCCAGCATTTT.

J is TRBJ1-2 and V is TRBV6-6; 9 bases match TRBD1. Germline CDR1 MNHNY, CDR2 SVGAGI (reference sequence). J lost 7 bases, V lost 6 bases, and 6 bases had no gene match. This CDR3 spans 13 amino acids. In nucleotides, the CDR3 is TGTGCCAGCAGGCCCGGGACAGGGAGTGGCTACACCTTC. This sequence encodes CASRPGTGSGYTF.

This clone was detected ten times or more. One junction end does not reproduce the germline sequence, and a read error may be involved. The CDR3 DNA follows: TGTGCCACCAGCGGAGACAGGGGCCAAGAGACCCAGTACTTC. Amino acids: CATSGDRGQETQYF. The chain has TRBV15 and TRBJ2-5; 8 nucleotides agree with TRBD1. Germline CDR1 LNHNV, CDR2 YYDKDF (reference sequence). CDR3 length equals 14 residues. The variable domain in full, with the rest retrieved from reference TRBV15 and TRBJ2-5, is DAMVIQNPRYQVTQFGKPVTLSCSQTLNHNVMYWYQQKSSQAPKLLFHYYDKDFNNEADTPDNFQSRRPNTSFCFLDIRSPGLGDTAMYLCATSGDRGQETQYFGPGTRLLVL.

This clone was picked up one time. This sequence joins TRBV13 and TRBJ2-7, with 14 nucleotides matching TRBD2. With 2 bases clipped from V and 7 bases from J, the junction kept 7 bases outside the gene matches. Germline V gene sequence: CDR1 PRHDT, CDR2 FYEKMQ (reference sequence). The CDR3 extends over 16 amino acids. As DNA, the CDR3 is TGTGCCAGCAGCTTACGACTAGCGGGAGGGCCTAGGGAGCAGTACTTC. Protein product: CASSLRLAGGPREQYF.

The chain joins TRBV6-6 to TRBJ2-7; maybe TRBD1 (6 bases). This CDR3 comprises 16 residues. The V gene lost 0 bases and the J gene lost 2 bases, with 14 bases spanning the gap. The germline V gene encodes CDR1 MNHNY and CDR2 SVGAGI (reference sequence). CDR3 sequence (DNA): TGTGCCAGCAGTTACTCCGTCCCAGGGGCAACCTACGAGCAGTACTTC. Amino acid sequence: CASSYSVPGATYEQYF.

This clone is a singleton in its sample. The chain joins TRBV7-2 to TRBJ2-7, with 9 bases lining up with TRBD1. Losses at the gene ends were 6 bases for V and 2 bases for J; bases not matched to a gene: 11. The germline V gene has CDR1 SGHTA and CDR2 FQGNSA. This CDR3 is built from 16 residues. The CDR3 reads CASRLGSGQGTYEQYF. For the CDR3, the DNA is TGTGCCAGCAGGCTAGGGTCCGGACAGGGGACCTACGAGCAGTACTTC. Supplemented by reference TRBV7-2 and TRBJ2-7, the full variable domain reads GAGVSQSPSNKVTEKGKDVELRCDPISGHTALYWYRQSLGQGLEFLIYFQGNSAPDKSGLPSDRFSAERTGGSVSTLTIQRTQQEDSAVYLCASRLGSGQGTYEQYFGPGTRLTVT.

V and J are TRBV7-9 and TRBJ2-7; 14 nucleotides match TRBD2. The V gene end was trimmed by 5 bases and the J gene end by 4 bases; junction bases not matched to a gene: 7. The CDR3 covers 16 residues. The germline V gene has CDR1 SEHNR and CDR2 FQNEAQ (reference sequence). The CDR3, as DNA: TGTGCCAGCAGCCCCCTGGGACTAGCGGGAGAGTACGAGCAGTACTTC. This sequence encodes CASSPLGLAGEYEQYF.

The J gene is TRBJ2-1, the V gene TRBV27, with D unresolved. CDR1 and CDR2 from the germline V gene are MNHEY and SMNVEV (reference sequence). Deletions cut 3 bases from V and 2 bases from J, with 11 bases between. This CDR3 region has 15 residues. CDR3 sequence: CASSFRQLAYNEQFF. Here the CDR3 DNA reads TGTGCCAGCAGTTTTCGCCAGCTAGCCTACAATGAGCAGTTCTTC.